The next 6 T cell receptor beta chains were all read from a single sample in a study of blood T cell repertoires in COVID-19. Sequencing was performed with immunoSEQ multiplex PCR; in TCRdb, only in-frame clones are kept and a portion is missing. The sample consists of roughly 88,000 clones, around nine tenths of them appearing once. The sequenced material came from peripheral blood. The receptors derive from a woman aged 45-65 years in a cohort sampled during active COVID-19.

This clone was found a few times. The gene calls are TRBV28 and TRBJ2-1, with TRBD1 as a possible D gene (5 bases). The V end lost 3 bases, the J end lost 7 bases, and 10 bases lay between the germline ends. Germline V gene lookup returns CDR1 MDHEN and CDR2 SYDVKM. This CDR3 comprises 13 residues. DNA for the CDR3: TGTGCCAGCAGTTTCCTGAACAGGAATGAGCAGTTCTTC. Its translation: CASSFLNRNEQFF.

The chain couples TRBV3-1 (or the pseudogene TRBV3-2) to TRBJ1-3, with TRBD1 as a possible D gene (5 bases). Per germline, CDR1 LGHDT and CDR2 YNNKEL (reference sequence). The V end was cut by 2 bases, the J end by 3 bases, with 8 bases between. This CDR3 contains 14 residues. The CDR3 DNA sequence: TGTGCCAGCAGCCAACAGGGTGGTGGAAACACCATATATTTT. It yields the protein CASSQQGGGNTIYF.

The V call is TRBV18, the J call TRBJ1-5; possible D gene TRBD1, 5 bases. The CDR3 covers 14 residues. CDR1 is KGHSH and CDR2 is LQKENI in the germline V gene. Between the trimmed V and J ends, which lost 3 bases and 7 bases, there was a span of 13 bases. CDR3 DNA: TGTGCCAGCTCACCTGAAGGGGATAGACAGCCCCAGCATTTT. As protein: CASSPEGDRQPQHF. Filled out from reference TRBV18 and TRBJ1-5, the complete variable domain reads NAGVMQNPRHLVRRRGQEARLRCSPMKGHSHVYWYRQLPEEGLKFMVYLQKENIIDESGMPKERFSAEFPKEGPSILRIQQVVRGDSAAYFCASSPEGDRQPQHFGDGTRLSIL.

The rearrangement joins TRBV10-3 to TRBJ1-1; possible D gene TRBD1, 5 bases. V was shortened by 10 bases and J by 1 base, with 28 bases between the two germline ends. Germline CDR1 ENHRY, CDR2 SYGVKD. There are 18 residues in the CDR3. CDR3 in DNA: TGTGCCACCGGACAAATTGACGGAGAACGACTTAAGAACACTGAAGCTTTCTTT. Its translation is CATGQIDGERLKNTEAFF.

The chain employs TRBV5-1 and TRBJ2-7; TRBD2 matches at 7 bases. This CDR3 spans 13 amino acids. V shed 5 bases, J shed 6 bases, and the junction held 8 bases outside the gene matches. Germline-derived CDR1 and CDR2 are SGHRS and YFSETQ. CDR3 sequence reads: CASRGTTSAEQYF. The CDR3 DNA is TGCGCCAGCAGGGGGACTACTAGCGCCGAGCAGTACTTC.

This sequence joins TRBV9 and TRBJ2-3; TRBD1 agrees at 8 bases. The CDR3 runs 15 residues. The germline V gene encodes CDR1 SGDLS and CDR2 YYNGEE. V was clipped by 3 bases and J by 1 base; unmatched bases: 4. CDR3 amino acids: CASSATGARTDTQYF. Written as DNA, the CDR3 is TGTGCCAGCAGCGCGACAGGGGCGCGCACAGATACGCAGTATTTT.